This TCR beta chain was identified during a study of technical replicates of blood from a few donors. Clones were sequenced by immunoSEQ multiplex PCR, and TCRdb holds only the in-frame ones, with some missing. Found here are 95,000 to 100,000 clones, 90% to 97% of them singletons; the top ten hold about 0.21%. Trimming took 1 base from V and 3 from J, leaving 8 bases between them. From germline, CDR1 is SGHNT and CDR2 YYREEE (reference sequence). This CDR3 comprises 14 residues. The receptor was isolated from a human donor in good health. This chain links TRBV5-4 with TRBJ2-4, with a weak D call TRBD2 (6 bases). The sample comprised T cells isolated from PBMCs. In DNA, the CDR3 is TGTGCCAGCAGCTTGCGGGGGAGCAAAAACATTCAGTACTTC. Residues: CASSLRGSKNIQYF.